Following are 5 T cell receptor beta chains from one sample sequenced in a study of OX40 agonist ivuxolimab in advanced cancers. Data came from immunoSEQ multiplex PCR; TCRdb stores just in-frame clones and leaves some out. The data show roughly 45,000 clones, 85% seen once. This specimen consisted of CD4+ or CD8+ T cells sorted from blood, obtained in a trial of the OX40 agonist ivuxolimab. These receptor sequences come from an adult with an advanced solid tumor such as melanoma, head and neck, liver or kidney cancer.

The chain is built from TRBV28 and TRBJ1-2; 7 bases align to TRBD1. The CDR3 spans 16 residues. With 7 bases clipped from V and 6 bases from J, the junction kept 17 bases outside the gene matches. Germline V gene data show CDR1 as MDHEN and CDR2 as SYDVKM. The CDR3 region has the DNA TGTGCCAGCACCCCCACCGGCGGACAGGTTAAAGATGGCTACACCTTC. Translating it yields CASTPTGGQVKDGYTF.

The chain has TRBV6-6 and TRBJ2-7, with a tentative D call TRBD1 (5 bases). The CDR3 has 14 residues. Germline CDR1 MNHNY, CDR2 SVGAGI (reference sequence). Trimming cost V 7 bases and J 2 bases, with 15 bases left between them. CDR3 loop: CASNQRQGTYEQYF. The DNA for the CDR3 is TGTGCCAGCAACCAGAGGCAGGGAACCTACGAGCAGTACTTC.

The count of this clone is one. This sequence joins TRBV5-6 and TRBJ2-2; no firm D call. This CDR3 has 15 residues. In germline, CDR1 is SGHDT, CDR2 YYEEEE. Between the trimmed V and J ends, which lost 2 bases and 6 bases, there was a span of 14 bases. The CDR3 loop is CASSFGSGPAGELFF. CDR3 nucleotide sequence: TGTGCCAGCAGCTTTGGATCCGGGCCGGCCGGGGAGCTGTTTTTT.

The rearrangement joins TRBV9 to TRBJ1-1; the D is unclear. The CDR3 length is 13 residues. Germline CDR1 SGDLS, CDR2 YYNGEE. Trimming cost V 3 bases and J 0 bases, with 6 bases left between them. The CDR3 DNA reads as TGTGCCAGCAGCGAGGGAGTGAACACTGAAGCTTTCTTT. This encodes CASSEGVNTEAFF.

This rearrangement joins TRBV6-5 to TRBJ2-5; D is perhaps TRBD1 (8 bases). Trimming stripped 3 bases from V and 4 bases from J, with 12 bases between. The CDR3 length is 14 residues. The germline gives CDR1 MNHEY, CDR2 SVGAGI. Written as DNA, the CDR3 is TGTGCCAGCAGTTATACAGGGGGGGTAGAGACCCAGTACTTC. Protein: CASSYTGGVETQYF.